The rows below give T cell receptor beta chains drawn from one sample of a study of cytomegalovirus exposure and HLA in healthy donors. The assay was immunoSEQ multiplex PCR, and TCRdb's table has in-frame clones only and misses some. The table lists some 110,000 clones, approximately 69% of them singletons. The sample was PBMCs. These receptors all come from a man younger than 45 in good health and CMV-seronegative. Both conserved end residues are part of each CDR3. A D gene is named only where the DNA matches it firmly. The size of a clone is reported for some rows only, either as once, few or many, or as a class for expanded clones.

j_call: TRBJ2-2
d_call: NA
v_call: TRBV30
clone_size: NA
cdr3_aa: CAWSVGRTGVLGELFF
cdr3_nt: TGTGCCTGGAGTGTCGGGAGAACAGGGGTACTCGGGGAGCTGTTTTTT

j_call: TRBJ2-1
d_call: TRBD1
v_call: TRBV7-9
clone_size: few
cdr3_aa: CASSLRDSPFSYNEQFF
cdr3_nt: TGTGCCAGCAGCCTACGGGACAGTCCCTTTTCCTACAATGAGCAGTTCTTC

j_call: TRBJ1-1
d_call: NA
v_call: TRBV7-9
clone_size: NA
cdr3_aa: CASRQQGRGEAFF
cdr3_nt: TGTGCCAGCAGACAACAGGGCAGGGGTGAAGCTTTCTTT

j_call: TRBJ2-1
d_call: TRBD2
v_call: TRBV10-3
clone_size: NA
cdr3_aa: CAISGRYGLAPYNEQFF
cdr3_nt: TGTGCCATCAGCGGTCGCTACGGACTAGCACCTTACAATGAGCAGTTCTTC

j_call: TRBJ2-4
d_call: NA
v_call: TRBV18
clone_size: once
cdr3_aa: CASSPPNRDLVGKNIQYF
cdr3_nt: TGTGCCAGCTCACCACCTAACCGGGATTTAGTAGGCAAAAACATTCAGTACTTC

j_call: TRBJ2-1
d_call: TRBD1
v_call: TRBV27
clone_size: once
cdr3_aa: CASRPGQSSYNEQFF
cdr3_nt: TGTGCCAGCAGACCGGGACAGTCCTCCTACAATGAGCAGTTCTTC

j_call: TRBJ2-4
d_call: NA
v_call: TRBV11-2
clone_size: NA
cdr3_aa: CASSLVSAGLQNIQYF
cdr3_nt: TGTGCCAGCAGCTTAGTTTCGGCAGGATTACAAAACATTCAGTACTTC

j_call: TRBJ1-1
d_call: TRBD1
v_call: TRBV7-9
clone_size: few
cdr3_aa: CASSLRQGDTEAFF
cdr3_nt: TGTGCCAGCAGCCTAAGACAGGGAGATACTGAAGCTTTCTTT

j_call: TRBJ2-7
d_call: TRBD2
v_call: TRBV7-8
clone_size: NA
cdr3_aa: CASSLAGTSVSYEQYF
cdr3_nt: TGTGCCAGCAGCTTAGCCGGGACTAGCGTCTCCTACGAGCAGTACTTC

j_call: TRBJ2-2
d_call: NA
v_call: TRBV9
clone_size: NA
cdr3_aa: CASSVRGGTTGELFF
cdr3_nt: TGTGCCAGCAGCGTAAGGGGCGGCACGACCGGGGAGCTGTTTTTT

j_call: TRBJ2-1
d_call: NA
v_call: TRBV20-1
clone_size: few
cdr3_aa: CSADRNNEQFF
cdr3_nt: TGCAGTGCAGACAGAAACAATGAGCAGTTCTTC

j_call: TRBJ2-5
d_call: NA
v_call: TRBV2
clone_size: NA
cdr3_aa: CATASEGGETQYF
cdr3_nt: TGTGCCACCGCGTCCGAAGGCGGTGAGACCCAGTACTTC

j_call: TRBJ1-6
d_call: TRBD1
v_call: TRBV7-9
clone_size: few
cdr3_aa: CASSLGAGGASPLHF
cdr3_nt: TGTGCCAGCAGCTTAGGGGCAGGGGGCGCGTCACCCCTCCACTTT

j_call: TRBJ2-1
d_call: TRBD2
v_call: TRBV4-1
clone_size: NA
cdr3_aa: CASSQEVGTSGRTSNEQFF
cdr3_nt: TGCGCCAGCAGCCAAGAAGTAGGGACTAGCGGGAGGACTTCCAATGAGCAGTTCTTC

j_call: TRBJ1-1
d_call: NA
v_call: TRBV29-1
clone_size: few
cdr3_aa: CSVSPGWGMNTEAFF
cdr3_nt: TGCAGCGTTAGTCCAGGGTGGGGCATGAACACTGAAGCTTTCTTT

j_call: TRBJ1-4
d_call: TRBD1
v_call: TRBV6-1
clone_size: NA
cdr3_aa: CASSGPGQGKNEKLFF
cdr3_nt: TGTGCCAGCAGTGGACCGGGACAGGGGAAAAATGAAAAACTGTTTTTT

j_call: TRBJ1-2
d_call: TRBD1
v_call: TRBV7-9
clone_size: once
cdr3_aa: CASSSTGKDQNRGYTF
cdr3_nt: TGTGCCAGCAGCTCGACAGGGAAGGACCAAAATAGAGGCTACACCTTC

j_call: TRBJ1-1
d_call: NA
v_call: TRBV10-3
clone_size: once
cdr3_aa: CAISGTGMNTEAFF
cdr3_nt: TGTGCCATCAGTGGCACGGGAATGAACACTGAAGCTTTCTTT

j_call: TRBJ2-7
d_call: NA
v_call: TRBV5-1
clone_size: few
cdr3_aa: CASSLERGWDEQYF
cdr3_nt: TGCGCCAGCAGCTTGGAAAGGGGATGGGACGAGCAGTACTTC

j_call: TRBJ2-1
d_call: TRBD1
v_call: TRBV4-2
clone_size: NA
cdr3_aa: CASSRRDRGRIMTYNEQFF
cdr3_nt: TGTGCCAGCAGCCGTAGGGACAGGGGGCGCATCATGACCTACAATGAGCAGTTCTTC

j_call: TRBJ1-2
d_call: TRBD1
v_call: TRBV4-3
clone_size: NA
cdr3_aa: CASSQLDRVGGYTF
cdr3_nt: TGCGCCAGCAGCCAACTGGACAGGGTTGGGGGCTACACCTTC

j_call: TRBJ2-3
d_call: NA
v_call: TRBV5-1
clone_size: NA
cdr3_aa: CASSLALLQDTDTQYF
cdr3_nt: TGCGCCAGCAGCTTGGCCCTTCTACAGGACACAGATACGCAGTATTTT

j_call: TRBJ2-3
d_call: NA
v_call: TRBV6-5
clone_size: NA
cdr3_aa: CEAGDPGTDTQYF
cdr3_nt: TGTGAGGCAGGGGATCCCGGCACAGATACGCAGTATTTT

j_call: TRBJ2-5
d_call: NA
v_call: TRBV7-2
clone_size: NA
cdr3_aa: CASSILQVGETQYF
cdr3_nt: TGTGCCAGCAGCATACTACAGGTGGGGGAGACCCAGTACTTC

j_call: TRBJ2-7
d_call: TRBD2
v_call: TRBV30
clone_size: NA
cdr3_aa: CAWRLAGDIGYEQYF
cdr3_nt: TGTGCCTGGAGACTAGCGGGCGACATAGGGTACGAGCAGTACTTC

j_call: TRBJ2-1
d_call: NA
v_call: TRBV5-4
clone_size: NA
cdr3_aa: CASSLKGGNEQFF
cdr3_nt: TGTGCCAGCAGCTTGAAAGGGGGCAATGAGCAGTTCTTC

j_call: TRBJ2-1
d_call: NA
v_call: TRBV28
clone_size: few
cdr3_aa: CASSFSGNEQFF
cdr3_nt: TGTGCCAGCAGTTTCTCGGGGAATGAGCAGTTCTTC

j_call: TRBJ2-3
d_call: TRBD2
v_call: TRBV9
clone_size: once
cdr3_aa: CASSSIAGAWGDTQYF
cdr3_nt: TGTGCCAGCAGCTCAATAGCGGGAGCCTGGGGGGATACGCAGTATTTT

j_call: TRBJ1-4
d_call: NA
v_call: TRBV11-3
clone_size: NA
cdr3_aa: CASGKTGSDEKLFF
cdr3_nt: TGTGCCAGCGGAAAAACAGGGTCCGATGAAAAACTGTTTTTT

j_call: TRBJ1-2
d_call: NA
v_call: TRBV29-1
clone_size: NA
cdr3_aa: CSIDGDNYGYTF
cdr3_nt: TGCAGCATCGATGGAGATAACTATGGCTACACCTTC